This entry lists 9 T cell receptor beta chains sequenced from one sample in a study of T-cell memory formation after mild COVID-19. TCRdb ran MiXCR on the 5' RACE reads and lists one entry per CDR3 protein. The table has 250,000 to 300,000 distinct CDR3 sequences, about 17% seen once. Sample: PBMCs or a T cell subset sorted from them (not recorded which). The receptor source for this set is a man aged 18 to 29 who had mild COVID-19 (a few samples of this study predate the infection). Cell type and time point are not known.

This clonotype has a handful of counts. The chain combines TRBV5-1 with TRBJ2-5; TRBD1 matches 8 bases. J was trimmed by 3 bases and V by 6 bases; bases with no gene match: 7. Per germline, CDR1 SGHRS and CDR2 YFSETQ. There are 14 residues in the CDR3. CDR3 region: CASTRGQVEETQYF. The CDR3 region has the DNA TGCGCCAGCACCAGGGGGCAAGTTGAAGAGACCCAGTACTTC.

This clonotype was found a few times. The chain recombines TRBV4-3 with TRBJ2-7; 7 bases are shared with TRBD1. The V segment lost 4 bases and the J segment 0 bases; nucleotides outside the gene matches: 6. CDR1 and CDR2 from the germline V gene are LGHNA and YSLEER. CDR3 size: 15 residues. Here the CDR3 DNA reads TGCGCCAGCAGCCGTGATCGACAGGGCTCCTACGAGCAGTACTTC. This encodes CASSRDRQGSYEQYF.

The gene calls are TRBV2 and TRBJ2-7; a weak D match, TRBD2 (6 bases). The CDR3 sequence is 15 residues long. CDR1 and CDR2 (germline): SNHLY, FYNNEI. V gave up 6 bases and J gave up 0 bases, with 15 bases separating them. This CDR3 reads CASSRLLAYSYEQYF. The CDR3 bases are TGTGCCAGCAGCCGGCTACTAGCCTACTCCTACGAGCAGTACTTC.

This clonotype was found a few times. This rearrangement joins TRBV11-2 to TRBJ2-7; 11 nucleotides line up with TRBD1. This CDR3 has 14 residues. V shed 5 bases and J 7 bases; nucleotides not matched to a gene: 7. Looked up from germline, CDR1 is SGHAT and CDR2 is FQNNGV. CDR3 region: CASSPGTGGGEQYF. The CDR3 DNA reads TGTGCCAGCAGCCCCGGGACAGGGGGAGGGGAGCAGTACTTC.

CDR3 bases: TGTGCCAGCAGCGAAGGGACATCTCGGCGCGAGCAGTACTTC. Amino acid sequence: CASSEGTSRREQYF. The chain uses TRBV11-2 and TRBJ2-7, with D possibly being TRBD1 (6 bases). The V gene's germline CDR1 is SGHAT and CDR2 FQNNGV. Between the trimmed V and J ends, which lost 5 bases and 6 bases, there was a span of 17 bases. CDR3 length: 14 amino acids.

This clonotype was seen a handful of times. This sequence joins TRBV4-2 and TRBJ2-4, with D possibly TRBD1 on 7 matching bases. The CDR3 is 17 amino acids. V gave up 2 bases and J gave up 6 bases, with 20 bases separating them. CDR1 and CDR2 (germline): LGHNA, YNFKEQ. The CDR3 sequence: CASSQSQGGTVGNIQYF. DNA of the CDR3: TGTGCCAGCAGCCAATCCCAGGGGGGTACGGTCGGAAACATTCAGTACTTC.

The chain is built from TRBV11-1 and TRBJ1-3; D is unclear. This CDR3 has 15 amino acids. The germline CDR1 and CDR2 sequences are SGHAT and FQDESV (reference sequence). Trimming took 2 bases from V and 0 from J, leaving 8 bases between them. Written as DNA, the CDR3 is TGTGCCAGCAGCTTACGCACCGTCTCTGGAAACACCATATATTTT. It yields the protein CASSLRTVSGNTIYF. The variable domain in full, completed from reference TRBV11-1 and TRBJ1-3, reads EAEVAQSPRYKITEKSQAVAFWCDPISGHATLYWYRQILGQGPELLVQFQDESVVDDSQLPKDRFSAERLKGVDSTLKIQPAELGDSAMYLCASSLRTVSGNTIYFGEGSWLTVV.

CDR3 protein: CAISDTRRKGYNEQFF. The CDR3 bases are TGTGCCATCAGTGATACCCGGCGGAAGGGTTACAATGAGCAGTTCTTC. This sequence joins TRBV10-3 and TRBJ2-1, with D hard to call. The CDR3 is made up of 16 amino acids. Trimming left V 3 bases short and J 4 bases short, with 16 bases between. Germline assignment: CDR1 ENHRY and CDR2 SYGVKD.

This clonotype showed up many times. The chain couples TRBV6-1 to TRBJ2-7; D remains ambiguous. The germline V gene has CDR1 MNHNS and CDR2 SASEGT. V was clipped by 6 bases and J by 4 bases, with 10 bases between them. The CDR3 is 12 residues long. Written as DNA, the CDR3 is TGTGCCAGCAGCCCCAGTGGGTACGAGCAGTACGTC. This gives the protein CASSPSGYEQYV.